This T cell receptor beta chain derives from a study of identical twins. Points from the study as a whole: Invariant MAIT and iNKT cells are populations that could partly confound zero-insertion analyses.

TCRdb redid the calling of the 5' RACE reads with MiXCR, one entry per CDR3 protein. The data contain around 240,000 distinct CDR3 sequences, more than 9% of them singletons. This clonotype was picked up a small number of times. Its antigen is undetermined. One junction end disagrees with the germline gene, perhaps due to a read error. The CDR3 spans 14 residues. In every case, the donor was a healthy Caucasian. The chain couples TRBV12-3 or TRBV12-4 to TRBJ1-2, with D unresolved. The sample consisted of memory T cells sorted from blood. The sequence was collected from a man aged 45-65 years in good health. The CDR3 bases are TGTGCCAGCAGTTTAACTTCGACTAACCATGGCTACACCTTC. Translation gives CASSLTSTNHGYTF.